The clone carrying this T cell receptor (beta chain) was counted many times. The antigen is undetermined. This record comes from a study of T cell repertoires in cytomegalovirus infection. Looking at the study overall: Public TCR beta signatures indicated both CMV infection and matching HLA type.

Study results and caveats: CMV-specific TCR beta clonotypes restricted by HLA-C were the ones dominating the ex vivo response. Of the TCR beta families, the public ones yielded a cumulative frequency that identified carriers of CMV plus the relevant HLA.

A single record per CDR3 protein comes from TCRdb applying MiXCR to the reads. Of approximately 550,000 distinct CDR3 sequences in the sample, more than 15% are singletons; the top ten hold 20% to 30%. This CDR3 has 14 residues. Germline V gene lookup returns CDR1 MGHRA and CDR2 YSYEKL. The V and J ends lost 1 base and 8 bases respectively, with 9 bases between them. This receptor was taken from a human donor in good health (CMV status not recorded). Some clones in this sample may be carry-over from other donors' samples. The sample taken for sequencing was CD8+ T cells from PBMCs. The genes are TRBV4-1 and TRBJ1-6; D gene uncertain. CDR3 sequence reads: CASSQAATDSPLHF. For the CDR3, the DNA is TGCGCCAGCAGCCAAGCGGCAACGGATTCACCCCTCCACTTT.